This TCR beta chain was found in a study of T cells in Graves' hyperthyroidism and ophthalmopathy. Broader study findings: The model foresaw ophthalmopathy a median around 6.4 months prior to onset. Blood shared most expanded thyroid clonotypes above 0.001.

TCR beta CDR3 region amplification was performed from RNA transcripts. The HTBI set primed first-round TCR CDR3 RT-PCR. TCRdb called the multiplex PCR reads again in MiXCR, with one record for every CDR3 protein. The repertoire holds 400,000 to 550,000 distinct CDR3 sequences, with approximately 25% as singletons. Uncontrolled infection, other autoimmune disease, pregnancy and lactation each barred patients from inclusion. Every diagnosis used clinical symptoms, serum thyroxine and TRAb, thyroid ultrasound and orbital computed tomography. CDR3 length equals 15 residues. Trimming took 3 bases from V and 0 from J, leaving 12 bases between them. Germline V gene data show CDR1 as SGHRS and CDR2 as YFSETQ. A remark on this clonotype: Antigen unknown.

The chain has TRBV5-1 and TRBJ1-1; D remains ambiguous. Sequencing was done on a sample of blood. The sequence was collected from a young woman with Graves' ophthalmopathy. CDR3 sequence reads: CASSWRTSMNTEAFF. The CDR3 DNA is TGCGCCAGCAGCTGGCGGACGAGCATGAACACTGAAGCTTTCTTT.